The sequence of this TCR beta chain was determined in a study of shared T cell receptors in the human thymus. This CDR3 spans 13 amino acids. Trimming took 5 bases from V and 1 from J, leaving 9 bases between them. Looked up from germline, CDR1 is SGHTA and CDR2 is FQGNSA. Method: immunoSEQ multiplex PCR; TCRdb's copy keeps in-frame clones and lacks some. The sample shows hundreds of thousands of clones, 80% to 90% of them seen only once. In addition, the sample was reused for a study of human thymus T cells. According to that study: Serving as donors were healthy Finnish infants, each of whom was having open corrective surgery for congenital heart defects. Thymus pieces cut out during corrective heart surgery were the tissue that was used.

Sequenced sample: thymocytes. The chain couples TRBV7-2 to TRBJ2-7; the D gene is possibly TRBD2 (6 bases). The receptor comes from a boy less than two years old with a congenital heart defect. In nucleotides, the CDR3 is TGTGCCAGCAGCCACGGGAGTTCCTACGAGCAGTACTTC. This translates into CASSHGSSYEQYF.